The clone carrying this T cell receptor (beta chain) occurred many times. The source of the sample is a study of T cells in Graves' hyperthyroidism and ophthalmopathy. Amplification of TCR beta CDR3 regions used RNA as the template. The HTBI primer set drove a first-round RT-PCR of the TCR CDR3. TCRdb re-derived calls from the multiplex PCR reads in MiXCR, one entry per CDR3 protein. This table has some 690,000 distinct CDR3 sequences, 17% appearing once. Germline loops: CDR1 MDHEN, CDR2 SYDVKM. With 5 bases removed from V and 2 bases from J, the gap between germline ends came to 12 bases. The CDR3 extends over 14 amino acids.

The sequencing sample was made of blood. This chain joins TRBV28 and TRBJ1-1; the D gene is possibly TRBD1 (6 bases). The sequence came from a man aged 45 to 65 with Graves' hyperthyroidism. The CDR3 sequence is CASSPSDRNTEAFF. DNA for the CDR3: TGTGCCAGCAGTCCCTCGGACAGAAACACTGAAGCTTTCTTT.